The rows below give T cell receptor beta chains drawn from one sample of a study of response to subunit inactivated influenza vaccine. Each CDR3 protein is one row after TCRdb ran MiXCR on the RT-PCR reads. The data contain hundreds of thousands of distinct CDR3 sequences, approximately 16% of them singletons. Sequenced here: CD4+ T cells sorted from PBMCs, sampled less than 25 months after vaccination. The origin of the receptors is a man aged 50 to 75 who received an inactivated influenza vaccine. Both conserved end residues are part of each CDR3. The D gene is left open where the match is weak. For some rows the clone size is stated as once, few or many, or as a class when expanded; others skip it.

TRBV6-1	TRBJ2-2	few	TRBD1	TGTGCCAGCAGCTCACCGGGACAGGGCCGCCCCGGGGAGCTGTTTTTT	CASSSPGQGRPGELFF
TRBV6-5	TRBJ2-2	NA	NA	TGTGCCAGCAGTTTTAGGGGAGGACGACCGAACACCGGGGAGCTGTTTTTT	CASSFRGGRPNTGELFF
TRBV12-3/TRBV12-4	TRBJ2-3	many	TRBD2	TGTGCCAGCAGTCCCTCAGCGGGGGGGCGAGATACGCAGTATTTT	CASSPSAGGRDTQYF
TRBV14	TRBJ1-1	NA	NA	TGTGCCAGCAGCCAGTCAATTACAGCCCCTGAAGCTTTCTTT	CASSQSITAPEAFF
TRBV10-3	TRBJ2-7	NA	NA	TGTGCCATCAGTGAGGACCCCTACGAGCAGTACTTC	CAISEDPYEQYF
TRBV5-1	TRBJ2-3	few	NA	TGCGCCAGCAGCTTACCGGCTCGGAGCACAGATACGCAGTATTTT	CASSLPARSTDTQYF
TRBV25-1	TRBJ2-3	NA	NA	TGTGCCAGCACCACCTTGGGAGCGAAAGAAAGCACAGATACGCAGTATTTT	CASTTLGAKESTDTQYF
TRBV7-9	TRBJ2-1	many	NA	TGTGCCAGCAGCTTTCCATTGCACTACAATGAGCAGTTCTTC	CASSFPLHYNEQFF
TRBV5-1	TRBJ2-1	NA	NA	TGCGCCAGCAGCTTACAGTCAGGGACTCGAAATGAGCAGTTCTTC	CASSLQSGTRNEQFF
TRBV4-3	TRBJ1-5	few	NA	TGCGCCAGCAGCCAAGATGTGTCCGGGCCCCAGCCCCAGCATTTT	CASSQDVSGPQPQHF
TRBV5-1	TRBJ1-2	NA	NA	TGCGCCAGCAGCAGCCAAACGGCGGGGATTAGCTACACCTTC	CASSSQTAGISYTF
TRBV15	TRBJ2-5	NA	NA	TGTGCCACCAGCAGAGAGAGGGTGGGGGCTGGAGAGACCCAGTACTTC	CATSRERVGAGETQYF
TRBV5-6	TRBJ1-6	few	TRBD1	TGTGCCAGCAGCGGAGGGACAGGGGCCTATAATTCACCCCTCCACTTT	CASSGGTGAYNSPLHF
TRBV18	TRBJ1-2	NA	NA	TGTGCCAGCTCACCACCCCACATTAACTATGGCTACACCTTC	CASSPPHINYGYTF
TRBV7-2	TRBJ2-1	many	NA	TGTGCCAGCAGCCGCCGAGCGGTCAATGAGCAGTTCTTC	CASSRRAVNEQFF
TRBV7-2	TRBJ2-2	once	NA	TGTGCCAGCAGCTTAGTGCAGAGGACCGGGGGGCTGTTTTTT	CASSLVQRTGGLFF
TRBV5-1	TRBJ2-1	many	NA	TGCGCCAGCACTTCCGGACGGTACTACAATGAGCAGTTCTTC	CASTSGRYYNEQFF
TRBV6-2/TRBV6-3	TRBJ2-1	NA	NA	TGTGCCAGCAGTTACATTTCGAGCCAGCAGTTCTTC	CASSYISSQQFF
TRBV29-1	TRBJ1-1	NA	TRBD1	TGCAGCGGAGCCGGGACAGGGCACATGAACACTGAAGCTTTCTTT	CSGAGTGHMNTEAFF
TRBV9	TRBJ2-5	NA	TRBD1	TGTGCCAGCAGCGTAGATCAGGGGGATTCAGAGACCCAGTACTTC	CASSVDQGDSETQYF
TRBV6-1	TRBJ1-3	NA	NA	TGTGCCAGCAAAAGCCACTTCGGAGACACCATATATTTT	CASKSHFGDTIYF
TRBV10-2	TRBJ2-7	NA	NA	TGCGCCAGCAAGCTGGTCTACGAGCAGTACTTC	CASKLVYEQYF
TRBV29-1	TRBJ2-7	many	NA	TGCAGCCCTTTGGCAGGGGACTACGAGCAGTACTTC	CSPLAGDYEQYF
TRBV9	TRBJ2-6	NA	NA	TGTGCCAGCAGCCCCTCTACGGTGGCTGGGGCCAACGTCCTGACTTTC	CASSPSTVAGANVLTF
TRBV6-4	TRBJ2-1	few	NA	TGTGCCAGCAGTGTTGCGGCATATGACAATGAGCAGTTCTTC	CASSVAAYDNEQFF
TRBV12-3/TRBV12-4	TRBJ2-7	NA	TRBD1	TGTGCCAGCAGTTTATCCTCCGGGACAGACGAGCAGTACTTC	CASSLSSGTDEQYF
TRBV12-3/TRBV12-4	TRBJ1-6	few	NA	TGTGCCAGCAGTCCGGACGGAAGCTCCTATAATTCACCCCTCCACTTT	CASSPDGSSYNSPLHF
TRBV20-1	TRBJ1-3	NA	NA	TGCAGTGCTAGAGATTTTGCGGGGGGAAACACCATATATTTT	CSARDFAGGNTIYF
TRBV5-5	TRBJ2-5	few	TRBD1	TGTGCCAGCAGCCATGACTGGGGGACAGCTCAAGAGACCCAGTACTTC	CASSHDWGTAQETQYF
TRBV4-3	TRBJ2-1	many	NA	TGCGCCAGCAGCCAAGATCTAGTAGGGGCGGTCTACAATGAGCAGTTCTTC	CASSQDLVGAVYNEQFF
TRBV11-1	TRBJ2-1	few	NA	TGTGCCAGCAGCTACCCCCCCTACAATGAGCAGTTCTTC	CASSYPPYNEQFF
TRBV20-1	TRBJ2-1	few	NA	TGCAGTGCTAGAATTTGGGGCCTTAGTGAGCAGTTCTTC	CSARIWGLSEQFF
TRBV20-1	TRBJ2-1	NA	NA	TGCAGTGCTAGAGGTCAGTCCTACAATGAGCAGTTCTTC	CSARGQSYNEQFF
TRBV19	TRBJ2-1	many	TRBD2	TGTGCCAGTAGCCCTGACCCCGTGGGAGTAGCGGGGACCTCCTACAATGAGCAGTTCTTC	CASSPDPVGVAGTSYNEQFF